Sequencing of this TCR beta chain was carried out in a study of blood T cell repertoires in COVID-19. About the study: PBMCs, B-cell-depleted T cells, or T cells were the source of the cDNA or gDNA that made up the material.

This clone was observed many times. Trimming removed 8 bases from V and 3 bases from J, with 22 bases in between. Germline CDR1 is SGHNT and CDR2 is YENEEA. The CDR3 loop spans 16 amino acids. Here immunoSEQ multiplex PCR was the method, and the copy in TCRdb shows in-frame clones only, minus some. This sample has 100,000 to 130,000 clones, with 80% to 85% found just once. The V and J genes are TRBV11-3 and TRBJ1-2, with D possibly being TRBD1 (6 bases). The receptor was isolated from a human donor in a cohort sampled during active COVID-19. The sequenced material came from peripheral blood. CDR3 nucleotides: TGTGCCAGCCGCAAACCCCGGACAGCGGCGCACTATGGCTACACCTTC. This codes for CASRKPRTAAHYGYTF. Based on the CDR3 plus reference TRBV11-3 and TRBJ1-2, the full variable domain is EAGVVQSPRYKIIEKKQPVAFWCNPISGHNTLYWYLQNLGQGPELLIRYENEEAVDDSQLPKDRFSAERLKGVDSTLKIQPAELGDSAVYLCASRKPRTAAHYGYTFGSGTRLTVV.